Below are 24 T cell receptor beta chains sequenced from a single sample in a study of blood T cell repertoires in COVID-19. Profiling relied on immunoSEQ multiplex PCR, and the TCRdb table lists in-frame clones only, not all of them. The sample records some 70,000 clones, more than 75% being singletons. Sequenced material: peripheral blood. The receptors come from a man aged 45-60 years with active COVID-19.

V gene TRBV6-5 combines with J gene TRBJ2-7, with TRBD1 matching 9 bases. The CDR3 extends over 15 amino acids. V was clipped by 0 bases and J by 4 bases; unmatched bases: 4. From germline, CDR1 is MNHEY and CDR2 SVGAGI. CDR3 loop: CASSYSNRGRYEQYF. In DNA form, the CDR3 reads TGTGCCAGCAGTTACTCGAACAGGGGGCGGTACGAGCAGTACTTC.

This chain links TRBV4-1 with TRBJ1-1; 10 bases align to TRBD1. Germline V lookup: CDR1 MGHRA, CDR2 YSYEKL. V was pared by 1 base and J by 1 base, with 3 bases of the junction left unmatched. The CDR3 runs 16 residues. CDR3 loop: CASSQGGQGRNTEAFF. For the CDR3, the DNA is TGCGCCAGCAGCCAAGGGGGACAGGGGAGGAACACTGAAGCTTTCTTT.

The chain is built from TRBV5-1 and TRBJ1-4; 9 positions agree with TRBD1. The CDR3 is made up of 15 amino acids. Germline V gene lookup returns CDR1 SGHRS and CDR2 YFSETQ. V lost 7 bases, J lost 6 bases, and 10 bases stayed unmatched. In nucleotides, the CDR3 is TGCGCCAGCGGTTTCGAGGGGACAGGGTATGAAAAACTGTTTTTT. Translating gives CASGFEGTGYEKLFF.

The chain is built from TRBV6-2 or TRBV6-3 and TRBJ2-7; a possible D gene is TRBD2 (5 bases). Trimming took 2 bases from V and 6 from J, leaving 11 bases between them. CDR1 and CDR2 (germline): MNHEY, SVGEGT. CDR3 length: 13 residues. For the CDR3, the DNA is TGTGCCAGCAGTTACGGGAGCCTTTCCGAGCAGTACTTC. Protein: CASSYGSLSEQYF.

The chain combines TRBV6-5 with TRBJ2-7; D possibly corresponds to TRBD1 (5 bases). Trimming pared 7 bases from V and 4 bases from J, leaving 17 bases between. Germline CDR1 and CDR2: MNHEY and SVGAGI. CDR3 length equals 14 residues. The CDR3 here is CASTVVQGRYEQYF. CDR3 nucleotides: TGTGCCAGCACCGTGGTCCAGGGTAGGTACGAGCAGTACTTC.

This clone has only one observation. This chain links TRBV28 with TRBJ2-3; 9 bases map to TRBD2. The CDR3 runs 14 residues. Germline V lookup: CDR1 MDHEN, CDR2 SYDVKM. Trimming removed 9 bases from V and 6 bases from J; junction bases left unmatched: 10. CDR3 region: CASGLGLASDTQYF. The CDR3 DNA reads TGTGCCAGTGGCTTAGGACTAGCGTCGGATACGCAGTATTTT.

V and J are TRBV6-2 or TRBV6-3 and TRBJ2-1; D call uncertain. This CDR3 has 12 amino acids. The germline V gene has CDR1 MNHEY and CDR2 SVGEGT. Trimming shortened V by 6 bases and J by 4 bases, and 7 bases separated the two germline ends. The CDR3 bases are TGTGCCAGCAGCCCCGGGTACAATGAGCAGTTCTTC. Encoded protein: CASSPGYNEQFF.

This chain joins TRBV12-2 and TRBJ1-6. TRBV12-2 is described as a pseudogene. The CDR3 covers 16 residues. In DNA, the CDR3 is TGTGCAAGTCGCTTCCCCGCCGGAGGGAATAATTCACCCCTCCACTTT. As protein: CASRFPAGGNNSPLHF.

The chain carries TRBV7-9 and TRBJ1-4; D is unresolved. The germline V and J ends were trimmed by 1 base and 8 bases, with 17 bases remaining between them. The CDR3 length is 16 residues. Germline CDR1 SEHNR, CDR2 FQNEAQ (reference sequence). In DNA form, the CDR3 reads TGTGCCAGCAGCTTAGGGAGAGGGAAGGAAAAAGAAAAACTGTTTTTT. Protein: CASSLGRGKEKEKLFF.

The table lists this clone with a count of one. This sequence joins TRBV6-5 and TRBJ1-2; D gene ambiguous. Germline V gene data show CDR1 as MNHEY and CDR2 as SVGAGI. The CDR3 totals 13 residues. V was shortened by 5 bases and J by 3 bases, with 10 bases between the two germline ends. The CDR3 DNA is TGTGCCAGCAGTCCTGGCCCTGACTATGGCTACACCTTC. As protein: CASSPGPDYGYTF.

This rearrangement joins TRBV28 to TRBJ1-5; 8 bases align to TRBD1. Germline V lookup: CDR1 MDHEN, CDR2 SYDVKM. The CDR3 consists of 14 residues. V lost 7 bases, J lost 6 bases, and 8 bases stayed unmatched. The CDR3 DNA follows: TGTGCCAGCACGGCCGGACAGGGAGGTCAGCCCCAGCATTTT. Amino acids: CASTAGQGGQPQHF.

The CDR3 bases are TGCGCCAGCAGCCACGGGACAGCTAACACTGAAGCTTTCTTT. Translation gives CASSHGTANTEAFF. This chain links TRBV4-3 with TRBJ1-1; TRBD1 agrees at 7 bases. The junction had 3 bases not matched to a gene; V was cut back by 3 bases and J by 2 bases. In germline, CDR1 is LGHNA, CDR2 YSLEER. CDR3 length: 14 residues.

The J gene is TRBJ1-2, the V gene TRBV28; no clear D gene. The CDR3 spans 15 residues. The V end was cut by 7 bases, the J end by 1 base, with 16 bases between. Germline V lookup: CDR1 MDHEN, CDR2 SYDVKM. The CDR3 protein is CASTSLGRGNYGYTF. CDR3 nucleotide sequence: TGTGCCAGCACTTCCTTGGGTAGAGGTAACTATGGCTACACCTTC.

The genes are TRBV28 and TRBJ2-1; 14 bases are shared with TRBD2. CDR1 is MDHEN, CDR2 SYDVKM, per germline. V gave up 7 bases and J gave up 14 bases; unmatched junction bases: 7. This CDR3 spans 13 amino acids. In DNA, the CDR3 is TGTGCCAGCACCAGACTAGCGGGAGGGCCAAAGTTCTTC. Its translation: CASTRLAGGPKFF. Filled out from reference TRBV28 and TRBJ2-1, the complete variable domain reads DVKVTQSSRYLVKRTGEKVFLECVQDMDHENMFWYRQDPGLGLRLIYFSYDVKMKEKGDIPEGYSVSREKKERFSLILESASTNQTSMYLCASTRLAGGPKFFGPGTRLTVL.

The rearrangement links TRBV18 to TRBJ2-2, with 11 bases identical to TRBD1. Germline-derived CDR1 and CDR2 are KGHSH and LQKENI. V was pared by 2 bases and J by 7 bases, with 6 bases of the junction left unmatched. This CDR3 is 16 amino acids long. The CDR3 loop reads CASSPRGTGGIGELFF. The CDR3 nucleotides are TGTGCCAGCTCACCAAGAGGGACAGGGGGAATCGGGGAGCTGTTTTTT.

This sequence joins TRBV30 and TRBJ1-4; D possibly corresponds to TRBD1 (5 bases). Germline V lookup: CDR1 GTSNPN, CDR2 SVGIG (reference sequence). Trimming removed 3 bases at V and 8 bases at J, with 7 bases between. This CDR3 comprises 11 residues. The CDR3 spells CAWRRTEKLFF. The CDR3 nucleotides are TGTGCCTGGAGACGGACAGAAAAACTGTTTTTT.

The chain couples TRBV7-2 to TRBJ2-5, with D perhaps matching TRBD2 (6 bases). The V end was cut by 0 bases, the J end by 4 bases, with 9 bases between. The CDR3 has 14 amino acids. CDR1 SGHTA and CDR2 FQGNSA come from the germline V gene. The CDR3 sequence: CASSLAGGRETQYF. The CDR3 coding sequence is TGTGCCAGCAGCTTAGCGGGGGGTAGAGAGACCCAGTACTTC.

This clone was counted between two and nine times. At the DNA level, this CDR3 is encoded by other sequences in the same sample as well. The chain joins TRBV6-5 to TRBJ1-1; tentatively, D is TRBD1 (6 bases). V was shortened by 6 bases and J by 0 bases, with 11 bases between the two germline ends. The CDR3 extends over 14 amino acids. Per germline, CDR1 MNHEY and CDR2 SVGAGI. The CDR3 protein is CASRKQGMNTEAFF. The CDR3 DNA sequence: TGTGCCAGCAGAAAACAGGGCATGAACACTGAAGCTTTCTTT.

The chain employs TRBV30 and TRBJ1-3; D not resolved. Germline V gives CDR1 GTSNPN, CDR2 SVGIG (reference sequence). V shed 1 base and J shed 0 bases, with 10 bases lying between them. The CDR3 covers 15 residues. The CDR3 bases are TGTGCCTGGAGTGGAGGAGGGATCTCTGGAAACACCATATATTTT. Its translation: CAWSGGGISGNTIYF.

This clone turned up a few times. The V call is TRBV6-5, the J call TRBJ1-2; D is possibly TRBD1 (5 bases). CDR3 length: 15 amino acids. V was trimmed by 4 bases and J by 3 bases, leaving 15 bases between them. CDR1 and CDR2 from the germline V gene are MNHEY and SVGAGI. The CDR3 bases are TGTGCCAGCAGTTCCAACGTCCAGGGCTACTATGGCTACACCTTC. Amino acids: CASSSNVQGYYGYTF.

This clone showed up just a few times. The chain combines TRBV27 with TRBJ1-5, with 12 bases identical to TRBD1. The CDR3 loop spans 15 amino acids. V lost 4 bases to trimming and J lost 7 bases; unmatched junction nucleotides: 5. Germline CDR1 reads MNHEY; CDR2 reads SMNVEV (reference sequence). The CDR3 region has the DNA TGTGCCAGCAGTTCCGGGACAGGGGGCGAACAGCCCCAGCATTTT. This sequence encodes CASSSGTGGEQPQHF.

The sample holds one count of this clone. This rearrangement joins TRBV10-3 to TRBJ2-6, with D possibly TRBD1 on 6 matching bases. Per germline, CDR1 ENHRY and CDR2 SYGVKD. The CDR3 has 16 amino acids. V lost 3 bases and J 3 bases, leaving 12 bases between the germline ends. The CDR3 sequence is CAISDPRGSGANVLTF. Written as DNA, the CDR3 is TGTGCCATCAGTGACCCCAGGGGAAGTGGGGCCAACGTCCTGACTTTC.

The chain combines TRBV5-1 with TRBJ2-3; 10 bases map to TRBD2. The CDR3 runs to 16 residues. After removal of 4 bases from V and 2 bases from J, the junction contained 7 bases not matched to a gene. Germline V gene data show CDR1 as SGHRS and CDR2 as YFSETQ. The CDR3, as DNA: TGCGCCAGCAGCCAGGGGACTAGCGCAGACACAGATACGCAGTATTTT. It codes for CASSQGTSADTDTQYF.

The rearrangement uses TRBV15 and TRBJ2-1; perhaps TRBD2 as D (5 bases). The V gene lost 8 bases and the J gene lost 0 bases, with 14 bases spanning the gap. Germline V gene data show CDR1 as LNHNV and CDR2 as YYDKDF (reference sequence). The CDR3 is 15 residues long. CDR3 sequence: CATSTDLSSYNEQFF. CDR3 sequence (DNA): TGTGCCACCTCCACGGACTTAAGCTCCTACAATGAGCAGTTCTTC.